The rows below give T cell receptor beta chains drawn from one sample of a study of cytomegalovirus exposure and HLA in healthy donors. Sequenced by immunoSEQ multiplex PCR; TCRdb stores in-frame clones only, minus some. Found here are over 30,000 clones, 75% to 85% of them singletons; the top ten hold about 3.6%. Sequencing used PBMCs. The origin of the receptors is a woman between 18 and 30 years old in good health and CMV-seronegative. Both conserved end residues are part of each CDR3. A D gene is named only where the DNA matches it firmly. For some rows the clone size is stated as once, few or many, or as a class when expanded; others skip it.

d_call clone_size j_call v_call cdr3_aa cdr3_nt
NA NA TRBJ1-2 TRBV5-6 CASTKGSPNYGYTF TGTGCCAGCACTAAAGGGAGTCCCAACTATGGCTACACCTTC
TRBD1 NA TRBJ1-1 TRBV9 CASSADERGQEAFF TGTGCCAGCAGCGCAGATGAGAGGGGGCAGGAAGCTTTCTTT
NA once TRBJ2-1 TRBV28 CASSLKPSSQGNEQFF TGTGCCAGCAGTTTAAAGCCTAGTTCCCAGGGCAATGAGCAGTTCTTC
NA NA TRBJ2-2 TRBV4-1 CASNGGNTGELFF TGCGCCAGCAACGGGGGGAACACCGGGGAGCTGTTTTTT
TRBD2 NA TRBJ2-3 TRBV6-1 CASSGLAGEKDTQYF TGTGCCAGCAGTGGACTAGCGGGGGAGAAAGATACGCAGTATTTT
TRBD2 NA TRBJ2-1 TRBV6-5 CASRLKGGYSDEQFF TGTGCCAGCAGACTAAAGGGAGGGTATTCCGATGAGCAGTTCTTC
NA NA TRBJ1-5 TRBV7-6 CASSLSGDQPQHF TGTGCCAGCAGCTTATCCGGGGATCAGCCCCAGCATTTT
NA NA TRBJ2-2 TRBV15 CATSSGANTGELFF TGTGCCACCAGCTCGGGAGCGAACACCGGGGAGCTGTTTTTT
NA NA TRBJ2-1 TRBV5-1 CASSLEGGFYNEQFF TGCGCCAGCAGCTTGGAAGGGGGTTTCTACAATGAGCAGTTCTTC
NA NA TRBJ2-7 TRBV5-5 CASSPAGPGRRDEQYF TGTGCCAGCAGCCCGGCAGGACCGGGAAGGCGGGACGAGCAGTACTTC
NA NA TRBJ1-5 TRBV27 CASSLSAGSNQPQNF TGTGCCAGCAGTTTATCGGCGGGCAGCAATCAGCCCCAGAATTTT
TRBD1 NA TRBJ1-2 TRBV6-6 CASSSGQGTGYTF TGTGCCAGCAGTTCGGGACAGGGCACCGGCTACACCTTC
NA NA TRBJ1-4 TRBV9 CASSARGHPNEKLFF TGTGCCAGCAGCGCCCGGGGACATCCTAATGAAAAACTGTTTTTT
TRBD2 NA TRBJ2-2 TRBV7-3 CASSLLTSGAGELFF TGTGCCAGCAGCCTATTGACTAGCGGGGCCGGGGAGCTGTTTTTT
NA NA TRBJ1-1 TRBV18 CASSPHYLLGGTNTEAFF TGTGCCAGCTCACCACACTATCTTTTGGGGGGAACGAACACTGAAGCTTTCTTT
TRBD1 NA TRBJ2-7 TRBV6-5 CASSPEGQGLYEQYF TGTGCCAGCAGCCCAGAGGGACAGGGGTTGTACGAGCAGTACTTC
TRBD1 NA TRBJ2-7 TRBV4-3 CASSHGTGEGEQYF TGCGCCAGCAGCCACGGGACAGGGGAAGGCGAGCAGTACTTC
NA NA TRBJ2-1 TRBV10-3 CALRRDSDYNEQFF TGTGCCTTAAGGAGGGATTCGGACTACAATGAGCAGTTCTTC
TRBD1 NA TRBJ1-5 TRBV6-5 CASAYSGTGNQPQHF TGTGCCAGCGCCTACTCGGGGACAGGCAATCAGCCCCAGCATTTT
NA NA TRBJ2-3 TRBV25-1 CASSETAVDSSTDTQYF TGTGCCAGCAGTGAAACAGCGGTGGATTCTAGCACAGATACGCAGTATTTT
NA NA TRBJ1-2 TRBV25-1 CASSEKGLGAMNGYTF TGTGCCAGCAGTGAAAAGGGGCTGGGGGCAATGAATGGCTACACCTTC
NA few TRBJ1-1 TRBV6-5 CASSYTGTEAFF TGTGCCAGCAGTTACACAGGGACTGAAGCTTTCTTT
TRBD2 NA TRBJ2-2 TRBV7-8 CASRDSGSYTGELFF TGTGCCAGCAGAGATAGCGGGAGCTACACCGGGGAGCTGTTTTTT
NA NA TRBJ2-5 TRBV15 CATSRDQTEGLETQYF TGTGCCACCAGCAGAGATCAGACGGAGGGGTTGGAGACCCAGTACTTC
NA NA TRBJ1-5 TRBV21-1 CASDPYRVLDQPQNF TGTGCCAGCGACCCCTACAGGGTTTTAGATCAGCCCCAGAATTTT
TRBD1 NA TRBJ1-4 TRBV4-1 CASSPTGTGVEEKLFF TGCGCCAGCAGCCCGACCGGGACAGGGGTAGAAGAAAAACTGTTTTTT
TRBD1 NA TRBJ1-2 TRBV6-6 CASSTIRGFGYTF TGTGCCAGCAGTACCATCAGGGGGTTTGGCTACACCTTC
TRBD2 few TRBJ2-1 TRBV7-3 CASSLLGIQVAGGRSEQFF TGTGCCAGCAGCTTATTAGGGATTCAGGTAGCGGGAGGGCGAAGTGAGCAGTTCTTC
NA NA TRBJ1-1 TRBV9 CASSVGAGTEAFF TGTGCCAGCAGCGTAGGGGCAGGCACTGAAGCTTTCTTT
TRBD1 NA TRBJ2-7 TRBV6-6 CASSWTGPSYEQYF TGTGCCAGCAGTTGGACAGGACCCTCCTACGAGCAGTACTTC
NA NA TRBJ2-7 TRBV4-3 CASSQVHASSYEQYF TGCGCCAGCAGCCAAGTCCACGCCAGCTCCTACGAGCAGTACTTC